This is a list of T cell receptor beta chains from one sample in a study of shared clonotypes between healthy human individuals. The data were produced by immunoSEQ multiplex PCR, yet TCRdb's version contains in-frame clones alone and is incomplete. The sample lists about 2.4 million clones; approximately 94% were seen once. The source material was naive CD4+ T cells sorted from blood. The receptors were sampled from a man aged 18 to 30 in good health. Each CDR3 is given with its conserved first and last residue. Each record gives: V gene, J gene, clone size, D gene, CDR3 protein, CDR3 DNA. D genes are given only for firm matches. A clone size is listed for some rows: how often the clone was seen (once, few, many), or a class if it is expanded.

V gene: TRBV5-4
J gene: TRBJ2-1
clone size: -
D gene: TRBD2
CDR3 protein: CASSLELAGPYNEQFF
CDR3 DNA: TGTGCCAGCAGCTTGGAACTAGCGGGGCCCTACAATGAGCAGTTCTTC

V gene: TRBV5-4
J gene: TRBJ2-1
clone size: -
D gene: -
CDR3 protein: CASSFGGTNSYNEQFF
CDR3 DNA: TGTGCCAGCAGCTTCGGGGGTACCAACTCCTACAATGAGCAGTTCTTC

V gene: TRBV6-1
J gene: TRBJ1-6
clone size: -
D gene: TRBD1
CDR3 protein: CASTTGTATNSPLHF
CDR3 DNA: TGTGCCAGCACTACAGGGACAGCGACTAATTCACCCCTCCACTTT

V gene: TRBV5-1
J gene: TRBJ2-2
clone size: -
D gene: -
CDR3 protein: CASSLTGVTGELFF
CDR3 DNA: TGCGCCAGCAGCCTCACGGGCGTGACCGGGGAGCTGTTTTTT

V gene: TRBV10-3
J gene: TRBJ2-3
clone size: -
D gene: -
CDR3 protein: CAISEISDTQYF
CDR3 DNA: TGTGCCATCAGTGAGATCTCAGATACGCAGTATTTT

V gene: TRBV5-1
J gene: TRBJ2-6
clone size: once
D gene: -
CDR3 protein: CASSLGRVPNVLTF
CDR3 DNA: TGCGCCAGCAGCTTGGGGAGGGTGCCCAACGTCCTGACTTTC

V gene: TRBV6-5
J gene: TRBJ1-2
clone size: -
D gene: TRBD1
CDR3 protein: CASSLPTGSGYTF
CDR3 DNA: TGTGCCAGCAGTTTACCGACAGGGTCTGGCTACACCTTC

V gene: TRBV10-3
J gene: TRBJ2-5
clone size: -
D gene: TRBD2
CDR3 protein: CAISRQLAGGGETQYF
CDR3 DNA: TGTGCCATCAGTCGCCAACTAGCGGGAGGTGGGGAGACCCAGTACTTC

V gene: TRBV19
J gene: TRBJ1-4
clone size: -
D gene: -
CDR3 protein: CASTTGIIAAEKLFF
CDR3 DNA: TGTGCCAGTACTACAGGGATCATAGCAGCTGAAAAACTGTTTTTT

V gene: TRBV9
J gene: TRBJ1-2
clone size: -
D gene: -
CDR3 protein: CASSVTPGNGYTF
CDR3 DNA: TGTGCCAGCAGCGTAACGCCGGGGAATGGCTACACCTTC

V gene: TRBV6-5
J gene: TRBJ1-5
clone size: -
D gene: -
CDR3 protein: CASSYVAGVNNQPQHF
CDR3 DNA: TGTGCCAGCAGTTACGTAGCAGGGGTAAACAATCAGCCCCAGCATTTT

V gene: TRBV27
J gene: TRBJ2-5
clone size: -
D gene: TRBD2
CDR3 protein: CASSLTSGGAIETQYF
CDR3 DNA: TGTGCCAGCAGTTTAACTAGCGGGGGGGCGATCGAGACCCAGTACTTC

V gene: TRBV18
J gene: TRBJ2-1
clone size: few
D gene: TRBD2
CDR3 protein: CASSPFSGTTDEQFF
CDR3 DNA: TGTGCCAGCTCACCATTTTCAGGGACTACCGATGAGCAGTTCTTC

V gene: TRBV28
J gene: TRBJ1-1
clone size: -
D gene: -
CDR3 protein: CASPPSPGEKGMDTEAFF
CDR3 DNA: TGTGCCAGCCCCCCTTCCCCGGGGGAGAAAGGCATGGACACTGAAGCTTTCTTT